This record concerns one T cell receptor (beta chain) sequence. Its antigen is not identified. The data were produced by immunoSEQ multiplex PCR, yet TCRdb's version contains in-frame clones alone and is incomplete. The data hold around 1.9 million clones, with roughly 91% observed a single time. This sample was included in a study of shared clonotypes between healthy human individuals. Study-level points and caveats: Roughly 5.3% of naive CD4 clonotypes were common to a few donors. An anticipated effect of sequencing depth on clonotype sharing among donors was recognized.

CD8 cells regarded as naive lacked CD45RO, were positively chosen for CCR7, and omitted terminally differentiated effector memory CD45RA+ cells. Germline V CDR1 and CDR2: MDHEN, SYDVKM. The length of the CDR3 is 13 residues. J was trimmed by 3 bases and V by 11 bases; bases with no gene match: 5. The genes are TRBV28 and TRBJ2-2, with TRBD1 identical over 8 bases. The specimen sequenced was naive CD8+ T cells from PBMCs. The receptor's source is a man aged 18 to 29 in good health. Some clones in this sample may be carry-over from other donors' samples. The CDR3 sequence is CAWSTGDTGELFF. Written as DNA, the CDR3 is TGTGCCTGGTCGACAGGGGACACCGGGGAGCTGTTTTTT.